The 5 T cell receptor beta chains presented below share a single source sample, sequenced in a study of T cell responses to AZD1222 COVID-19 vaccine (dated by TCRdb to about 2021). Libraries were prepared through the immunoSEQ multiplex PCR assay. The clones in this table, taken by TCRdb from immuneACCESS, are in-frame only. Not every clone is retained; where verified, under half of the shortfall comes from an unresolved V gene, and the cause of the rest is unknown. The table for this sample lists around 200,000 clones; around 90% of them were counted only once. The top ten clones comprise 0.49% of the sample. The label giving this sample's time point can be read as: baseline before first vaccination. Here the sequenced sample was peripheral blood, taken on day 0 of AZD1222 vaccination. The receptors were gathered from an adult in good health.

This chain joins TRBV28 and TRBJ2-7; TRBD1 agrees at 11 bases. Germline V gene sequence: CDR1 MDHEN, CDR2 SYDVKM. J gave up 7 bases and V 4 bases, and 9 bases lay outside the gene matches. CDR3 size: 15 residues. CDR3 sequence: CASSSRTGGAGEQYF. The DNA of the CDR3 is TGTGCCAGCAGTTCCCGGACAGGGGGCGCGGGTGAGCAGTACTTC.

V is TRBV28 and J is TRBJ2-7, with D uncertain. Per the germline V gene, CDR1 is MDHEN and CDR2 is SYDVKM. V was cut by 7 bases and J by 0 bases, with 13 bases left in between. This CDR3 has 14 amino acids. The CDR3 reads CASKGQLPSYEQYF. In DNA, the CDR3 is TGTGCCAGCAAAGGGCAGCTACCCTCCTACGAGCAGTACTTC.

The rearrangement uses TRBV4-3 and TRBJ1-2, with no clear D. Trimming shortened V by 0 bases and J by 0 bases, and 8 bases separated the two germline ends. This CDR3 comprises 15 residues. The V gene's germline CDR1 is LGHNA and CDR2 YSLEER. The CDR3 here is CASSQEPEANYGYTF. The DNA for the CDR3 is TGCGCCAGCAGCCAAGAGCCGGAGGCTAACTATGGCTACACCTTC.

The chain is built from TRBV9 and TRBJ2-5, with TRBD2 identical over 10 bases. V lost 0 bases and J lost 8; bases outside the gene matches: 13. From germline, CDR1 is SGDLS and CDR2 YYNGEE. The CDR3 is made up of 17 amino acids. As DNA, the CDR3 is TGTGCCAGCAGCGTAGGTAGCGGGGGGCCGAGGGGAGACACCCAGTACTTC. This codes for CASSVGSGGPRGDTQYF.

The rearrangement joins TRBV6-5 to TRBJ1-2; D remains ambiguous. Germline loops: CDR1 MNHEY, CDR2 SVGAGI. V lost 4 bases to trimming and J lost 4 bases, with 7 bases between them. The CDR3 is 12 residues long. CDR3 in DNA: TGTGCCAGCAGTTCGGTACCCTATGGCTACACCTTC. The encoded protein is CASSSVPYGYTF.